This T cell receptor (beta chain) was identified in a study of Tregs in tolerant kidney transplant recipients. CDR1 and CDR2 from the germline V gene are SGHTA and FQGTGA. J lost 4 bases, V lost 5 bases, and 4 bases had no gene match. The CDR3 has 16 residues. Mixed chimerism was transient after nonmyeloablative marrow transplants from related graft donors. Thawed PBMCs were FACS-sorted into unstimulated CD4+CD25+CD127- regulatory T cells, CD4+CD25- non-regulatory cells, CD4 and CD8 cells. This clone showed up just a few times. Sequenced by immunoSEQ multiplex PCR; TCRdb stores in-frame clones only, minus some. In the table there are approximately 47,000 clones, roughly 90% of which are singletons.

This rearrangement joins TRBV7-3 to TRBJ2-3; the match to TRBD2 covers 15 bases. Sequenced here: CD8+ T cells from blood (PBMCs), sampled 12 months after the transplant. This TCR was sampled from a human patient who received a combined kidney and bone marrow transplant. Some T cells may be the graft donor's. The CDR3 DNA is TGTGCCAGCAGCCGGACTAGCGGGGGGGTTGCAGATACGCAGTATTTT. Amino acids: CASSRTSGGVADTQYF.